The 20 T cell receptor beta chains presented below share a single source sample, sequenced in a study of regulatory T cells in long-lasting Graves disease. CDR3-region Arm-PCR and iRepertoire HTBI primers produced the TCR beta libraries. MiXCR, applied by TCRdb to the multiplex PCR reads, yields one record per CDR3 protein. The sample comprises hundreds of thousands of distinct CDR3 sequences, 16% of which are singletons, and around 27% rests with the top ten. Time point specified: newly diagnosed GD, antithyroid drugs for less than 3 months. Following extraction of RNA from PBMCs, that RNA was used to make the TCR library. The same sample was also studied in work on T cells in Graves' hyperthyroidism and ophthalmopathy.

Sequenced here: peripheral blood mononuclear cells (PBMCs), sampled at new diagnosis, from a patient treated with antithyroid drugs. These receptors were collected from a middle-aged man with Graves disease.

This clonotype was counted a few times. The chain has TRBV11-2 and TRBJ1-3; no definite D call. The length of the CDR3 is 16 residues. Germline V lookup: CDR1 SGHAT, CDR2 FQNNGV. Trimming left V 3 bases short and J 0 bases short, with 12 bases between. The CDR3 reads CASSFITGFSGNTIYF. CDR3 coding DNA: TGTGCCAGCAGCTTTATCACCGGCTTCTCTGGAAACACCATATATTTT.

This clonotype was seen many times. The genes are TRBV10-3 and TRBJ2-1, with 16 bases lining up with TRBD2. The CDR3 consists of 15 residues. J gave up 6 bases and V 10 bases, and 6 bases lay outside the gene matches. Germline CDR1 and CDR2: ENHRY and SYGVKD. The CDR3 bases are TGTGCCACCGGGACTAGCGGGGGGGAAGGCAATGAGCAGTTCTTC. This gives the protein CATGTSGGEGNEQFF.

This clonotype has more than one count but fewer than ten. V gene TRBV29-1 combines with J gene TRBJ2-1, with TRBD1 as a possible D gene (8 bases). V was cut by 4 bases and J by 5 bases, with 15 bases left in between. This CDR3 is built from 14 residues. Germline CDR1 and CDR2: SQVTM and ANQGSEA. The chain's CDR3 is CSVARQGRDNEQFF. The DNA for the CDR3 is TGCAGCGTTGCAAGACAGGGGAGGGACAATGAGCAGTTCTTC.

This clonotype was detected many times. The rearrangement joins TRBV18 to TRBJ2-3, with 7 bases fitting TRBD2. The V gene's germline CDR1 is KGHSH and CDR2 LQKENI. Losses at the gene ends were 3 bases for V and 6 bases for J; bases not matched to a gene: 6. The CDR3 has 14 residues. The CDR3 coding sequence is TGTGCCAGCTCACCCACGGGAGGCGGGGATACGCAGTATTTT. It translates to CASSPTGGGDTQYF.

Concerning this clonotype: This sequence may be a read error, since a much larger clone differs from it by one base. This chain joins TRBV12-3 or TRBV12-4 and TRBJ2-7; 7 positions agree with TRBD1. The last part of the DNA fits TRBJ2-1 better; the J call may be wrong. CDR3 length: 15 residues. CDR3 nucleotide sequence: TGTGCCAGCACCCCGGGGACAGCCTCCTACAATGAGCAGTTCTTC. Protein: CASTPGTASYNEQFF.

This clonotype was recorded many times. The V call is TRBV10-3, the J call TRBJ2-5, with 11 bases identical to TRBD1. Looked up from germline, CDR1 is ENHRY and CDR2 is SYGVKD. The CDR3 is 17 residues long. The J segment lost 2 bases and the V segment lost 9 bases, leaving 14 bases of the junction unmatched. The CDR3 sequence is CAIRPNPGQGGQETQYF. CDR3 DNA sequence: TGTGCCATACGACCTAATCCGGGACAGGGGGGTCAAGAGACCCAGTACTTC.

This clonotype has a count of ten or more. The chain couples TRBV2 to TRBJ1-5, with TRBD1 matching 7 bases. The CDR3 totals 14 residues. Trimming took 3 bases from V and 5 from J; bases not matched to a gene: 4. The germline gives CDR1 SNHLY, CDR2 FYNNEI. CDR3 sequence: CASSEGQFHQPQHF. The CDR3 DNA is TGTGCCAGCAGTGAGGGACAGTTTCATCAGCCCCAGCATTTT.

This clonotype was counted many times. The rearrangement links TRBV2 to TRBJ2-7; D not resolved. The germline V and J ends were trimmed by 7 bases and 6 bases, with 19 bases remaining between them. This CDR3 spans 14 amino acids. Germline V gene data show CDR1 as SNHLY and CDR2 as FYNNEI. CDR3 sequence (DNA): TGTGCCAGCAAGGGTAGCTTCGAGTCCGCCGAGCAGTACTTC. It codes for CASKGSFESAEQYF.

At least ten counts were recorded for this clonotype. The J gene is TRBJ1-5, the V gene TRBV28; 12 bases fit TRBD1. V shed 2 bases and J 7 bases; nucleotides not matched to a gene: 3. The CDR3 is 15 amino acids. Germline CDR1 MDHEN, CDR2 SYDVKM. CDR3 nucleotide sequence: TGTGCCAGCAGTTTAGGGGGACAGGGGGCACAGCCCCAGCATTTT. It is translated as CASSLGGQGAQPQHF. Combining the CDR3 with reference TRBV28 and TRBJ1-5 gives the whole variable domain DVKVTQSSRYLVKRTGEKVFLECVQDMDHENMFWYRQDPGLGLRLIYFSYDVKMKEKGDIPEGYSVSREKKERFSLILESASTNQTSMYLCASSLGGQGAQPQHFGDGTRLSIL.

This clonotype was recorded at least ten times. The chain employs TRBV28 and TRBJ2-7; 10 nucleotides match TRBD1. Germline CDR1 and CDR2: MDHEN and SYDVKM. CDR3 size: 14 residues. Losses at the gene ends were 8 bases for V and 2 bases for J; bases not matched to a gene: 6. CDR3 nucleotides: TGTGCCAGCCACCGGGACAGGGGTCCCTACGAGCAGTACTTC. Amino acid sequence: CASHRDRGPYEQYF.

This clonotype was detected ten times or more. The chain couples TRBV5-1 to TRBJ2-1, with TRBD1 as a possible D gene (5 bases). The CDR3 covers 16 residues. The germline gives CDR1 SGHRS, CDR2 YFSETQ. Trimming left V 4 bases short and J 3 bases short, with 17 bases between. As DNA, the CDR3 is TGCGCCAGCAGCCCAGAGCTAGGGGAAGTCTACAATGAGCAGTTCTTC. Protein product: CASSPELGEVYNEQFF.

This clonotype was recorded at least ten times. V and J are TRBV7-2 and TRBJ2-1; 9 bases line up with TRBD2. V lost 2 bases, J lost 6 bases, and 5 bases stayed unmatched. The CDR3 loop spans 15 amino acids. Per the germline V gene, CDR1 is SGHTA and CDR2 is FQGNSA. In DNA form, the CDR3 reads TGTGCCAGCAGCTTAAGAATAGCGGGGGTCAATGAGCAGTTCTTC. This encodes CASSLRIAGVNEQFF.

This clonotype came up many times. V is TRBV2 and J is TRBJ2-1, with no clear D. V lost 1 base, J lost 4 bases, and 11 bases lay in between. Germline CDR1 SNHLY, CDR2 FYNNEI. The CDR3 contains 15 residues. CDR3 residues: CASSEERPEYNEQFF. CDR3 bases: TGTGCCAGCAGTGAAGAGAGGCCCGAATACAATGAGCAGTTCTTC.

This clonotype was detected ten times or more. J is TRBJ2-7 and V is TRBV12-3 or TRBV12-4; 8 nucleotides align to TRBD1. This CDR3 is built from 14 residues. V shed 4 bases and J 3 bases; nucleotides not matched to a gene: 5. The CDR3 here is CASSSGTGGYEQYF. CDR3 nucleotides: TGTGCCAGCAGTTCCGGGACAGGCGGCTACGAGCAGTACTTC.

This clonotype has at least ten counts. The J gene is TRBJ1-1, the V gene TRBV6-2 or TRBV6-3; D perhaps matches TRBD1 (6 bases). CDR3 length: 15 residues. V was trimmed by 4 bases and J by 1 base, leaving 13 bases between them. Germline V gene data show CDR1 as MNHEY and CDR2 as SVGEGT. For the CDR3, the DNA is TGTGCCAGCAGTTTGATCGGGACAACGAACACTGAAGCTTTCTTT. It codes for CASSLIGTTNTEAFF.

This clonotype was counted ten times or more. The V gene is TRBV2, the J gene TRBJ1-1, with a possible D match to TRBD1 (6 bases). Germline lookup yields CDR1 SNHLY and CDR2 FYNNEI. V was pared by 6 bases and J by 3 bases, with 17 bases between. CDR3 length equals 15 residues. In nucleotides, the CDR3 is TGTGCCAGCAGCCGCACCAGGGGATCCTACACTGAAGCTTTCTTT. This translates into CASSRTRGSYTEAFF.

V and J are TRBV28 and TRBJ2-7, with 8 bases lining up with TRBD2. The CDR3 totals 16 residues. Per germline, CDR1 MDHEN and CDR2 SYDVKM. J was trimmed by 1 base and V by 6 bases; bases with no gene match: 11. DNA for the CDR3: TGTGCCAGCAGGCCCGGGAGGGACATAAGGTCCTACGAGCAGTACTTC. This gives the protein CASRPGRDIRSYEQYF.

The table lists this clonotype with many counts. The J gene is TRBJ1-2, the V gene TRBV29-1, with TRBD1 matching 7 bases. This CDR3 has 14 residues. Germline CDR1 SQVTM, CDR2 ANQGSEA. J gave up 2 bases and V 1 base, and 4 bases lay outside the gene matches. CDR3 loop: CSVEAKDRNYGYTF. CDR3 sequence (DNA): TGCAGCGTTGAAGCCAAGGACAGGAACTATGGCTACACCTTC.

This clonotype was recorded at least ten times. This chain connects TRBV12-3 or TRBV12-4 to TRBJ1-5; no clear D. The length of the CDR3 is 13 residues. V lost 6 bases and J lost 9, with 15 bases in between. CDR3: CASSPDGSLPQHF. The DNA of the CDR3 is TGTGCCAGCAGCCCTGACGGGTCCTTGCCCCAGCATTTT.

Many counts were recorded for this clonotype. The chain couples TRBV4-2 to TRBJ2-3; D is possibly TRBD2 (5 bases). The V end lost 2 bases, the J end lost 5 bases, and 14 bases lay between the germline ends. In germline, CDR1 is LGHNA, CDR2 YNFKEQ. This CDR3 has 15 amino acids. CDR3 residues: CASSQTGRGIDTQYF. The DNA for the CDR3 is TGTGCCAGCAGCCAAACTGGTCGGGGAATAGATACGCAGTATTTT.